This T cell receptor (beta chain) was profiled in a study of CD8 T cells in Susac syndrome. Relapsing-remitting disease, either stable or active, was present in the multiple sclerosis controls, who were treatment-naive patients. In contrast to the negatively isolated CD8+ and CD4+ T cells, TEMRA cells were FACS-enriched. Trimming took 10 bases from V and 2 from J; bases not matched to a gene: 6. This CDR3 has 15 amino acids. The germline V gene has CDR1 ENHRY and CDR2 SYGVKD. Random-hexamer reverse transcription was applied to roughly 0.5 to 1 ug RNA. The amplification used immunoSEQ multiplex PCR on TCR beta CDR3; it spanned 54 Vbeta and 13 Jbeta. TCRdb re-called the immunoSEQ multiplex PCR reads with MiXCR, one entry per CDR3 protein. The table includes around 130,000 distinct CDR3 sequences, about 93% detected once.

Sequenced material: CD8+ T cells from PBMCs. The receptor comes from a human donor with multiple sclerosis. This chain joins TRBV10-3 and TRBJ2-3; 13 bases map to TRBD2. CDR3 amino acids: CATGGLAGATDTQYF. The CDR3 nucleotides are TGTGCCACCGGAGGACTAGCGGGAGCCACAGATACGCAGTATTTT.